The TCR beta chain under discussion was sequenced for a study of Ad26.COV2.S vaccination and SARS-CoV-2 variants. Study overall: Trial arm assignment for the donor was COV1001 Ad26.COV2.S.

Treatment given: roughly 18 received Ad26.COV2.S at low or high dose, single or two shots; several received placebo; per-sample allocation not given. Collection of the samples took place on day 63 after the first injection of vaccine or placebo. The sample came from a Boston adult aged 18-55 years. With 3 bases removed from V and 0 bases from J, the gap between germline ends came to 6 bases. The germline V gene has CDR1 LNHDA and CDR2 SQIVND (reference sequence). The CDR3 spans 14 residues. Sequencing was performed with immunoSEQ multiplex PCR; in TCRdb, only in-frame clones are kept and a portion is missing. The table records 360,000 or so clones, 87% of them present only once. This clone was counted a few times.

The chain uses TRBV19 and TRBJ1-5; D call uncertain. The origin of this receptor is a person between 18 and 59 years old who received the Ad26.COV2.S COVID-19 vaccine or a placebo. Sequenced material: peripheral blood, taken in a trial of Ad26.COV2.S vaccine versus placebo. CDR3 loop: CASSISDSNQPQHF. The CDR3 nucleotides are TGTGCCAGTAGTATCTCGGATAGCAATCAGCCCCAGCATTTT.